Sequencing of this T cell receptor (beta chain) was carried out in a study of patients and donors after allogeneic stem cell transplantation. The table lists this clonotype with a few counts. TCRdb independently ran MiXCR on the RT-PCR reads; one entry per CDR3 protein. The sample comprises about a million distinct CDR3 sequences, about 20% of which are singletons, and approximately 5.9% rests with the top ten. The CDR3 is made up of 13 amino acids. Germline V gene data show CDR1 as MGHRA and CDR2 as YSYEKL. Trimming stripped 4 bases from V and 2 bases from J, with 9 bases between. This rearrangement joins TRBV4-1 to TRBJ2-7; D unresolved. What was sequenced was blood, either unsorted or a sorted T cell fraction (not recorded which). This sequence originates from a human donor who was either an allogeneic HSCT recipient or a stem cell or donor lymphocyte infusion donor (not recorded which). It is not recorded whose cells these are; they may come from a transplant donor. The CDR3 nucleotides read TGCGCCAGCAGCCGCGGACCCCCCTACGAGCAGTACTTC. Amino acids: CASSRGPPYEQYF.